These 29 T cell receptor beta chains share one sample of origin, sequenced in a study of identical twins. Using its own MiXCR run on the 5' RACE reads, TCRdb lists one record per CDR3 protein. The table records roughly 500,000 distinct CDR3 sequences, roughly 21% of them present only once. These data were also reused for a study on T cells expressing NK-cell markers.

The sequencing sample was made of CD4+ T cells sorted from blood. These receptors all stem from a woman younger than 35 in good health.

V gene TRBV29-1 combines with J gene TRBJ2-2; D unresolved. The CDR3 runs 11 residues. Germline CDR1 and CDR2: SQVTM and ANQGSEA. V lost 4 bases, J lost 7 bases, and 7 bases lay in between. The CDR3 DNA is TGCAGCGTTGGTCTAGTCGGGGAGCTGTTTTTT. Protein sequence: CSVGLVGELFF.

About this clonotype itself: The junction departs from germline at one end; a sequencing error may be responsible. The J gene is TRBJ2-5, the V gene TRBV10-3; D may be TRBD2 (6 bases). CDR1 is ENHRY and CDR2 is SYGVKD in the germline V gene. CDR3 length equals 13 residues. The CDR3 sequence: CAVALEGQKTQYF. In nucleotides, the CDR3 is TGTGCCGTAGCCCTGGAGGGCCAAAAGACCCAGTACTTC.

This clonotype appeared a few times. This chain uses TRBV9 with TRBJ1-6; TRBD1 matches 7 bases. Germline trimming cut 0 bases from V and 7 bases from J; bases unmatched to any gene: 4. The length of the CDR3 is 15 residues. Germline V lookup: CDR1 SGDLS, CDR2 YYNGEE. This CDR3 reads CASSVEGAGNSPLHF. The CDR3 DNA reads TGTGCCAGCAGCGTAGAGGGGGCTGGAAATTCACCCCTCCACTTT.

The V gene is TRBV9, the J gene TRBJ1-5; 7 bases agree with TRBD1. Germline trimming cut 3 bases from V and 7 bases from J; bases unmatched to any gene: 10. This CDR3 region has 15 residues. The germline V gene encodes CDR1 SGDLS and CDR2 YYNGEE. The CDR3 loop reads CASSAGGLRGQPQHF. The CDR3, as DNA: TGTGCCAGCAGCGCAGGGGGACTCCGAGGGCAGCCCCAGCATTTT.

The chain uses TRBV4-1 and TRBJ2-7; D perhaps matches TRBD1 (6 bases). Germline V CDR1 and CDR2: MGHRA, YSYEKL. The CDR3 is 15 residues long. V was trimmed by 4 bases and J by 1 base, leaving 14 bases between them. In DNA form, the CDR3 reads TGCGCCAGCAGCCGCGAGACAGGAAATTCCTACGAGCAGTACTTC. It yields the protein CASSRETGNSYEQYF.

This clonotype occurred many times. The rearrangement uses TRBV7-2 and TRBJ2-3; D ambiguous. Trimming stripped 5 bases from V and 5 bases from J, with 5 bases between. Germline lookup yields CDR1 SGHTA and CDR2 FQGNSA. The CDR3 has 11 residues. The CDR3 DNA reads TGTGCCAGCAGCCCTCTAGATACGCAGTATTTT. Protein product: CASSPLDTQYF.

The chain employs TRBV3-1 and TRBJ2-7; D unresolved. This CDR3 contains 15 residues. With 0 bases removed from V and 3 bases from J, the gap between germline ends came to 12 bases. Germline-derived CDR1 and CDR2 are LGHDT and YNNKEL (reference sequence). CDR3 DNA: TGTGCCAGCAGCCAAGAAACGGTATTCAGCTACGAGCAGTACTTC. This sequence encodes CASSQETVFSYEQYF.

This clonotype was detected many times. V usage is TRBV29-1 and J usage is TRBJ1-1; D ambiguous. The length of the CDR3 is 11 residues. CDR1 is SQVTM and CDR2 is ANQGSEA in the germline V gene. Trimming left V 7 bases short and J 2 bases short, with 8 bases between. CDR3 in DNA: TGCAGCGGGCGACTAAACACTGAAGCTTTCTTT. This encodes CSGRLNTEAFF.

This sequence joins TRBV7-2 and TRBJ1-5; 7 bases agree with TRBD1. From germline, CDR1 is SGHTA and CDR2 FQGNSA. The CDR3 runs 16 residues. V was pared by 0 bases and J by 6 bases, with 8 bases of the junction left unmatched. The CDR3 nucleotides are TGTGCCAGCAGCTTAGCAGGGGGCAGGGGGGGTCAGCCCCAGCATTTT. Residues: CASSLAGGRGGQPQHF.

J is TRBJ1-2 and V is TRBV6-5; D is undetermined. The V end was cut by 4 bases, the J end by 4 bases, with 10 bases between. CDR3 length: 13 amino acids. Germline loops: CDR1 MNHEY, CDR2 SVGAGI. CDR3 sequence reads: CASSSSLAYGYTF. The DNA of the CDR3 is TGTGCCAGCAGTTCCTCTCTGGCCTATGGCTACACCTTC.

This clonotype was seen more than once but under ten times. This chain links TRBV10-3 with TRBJ2-5; no firm D call. CDR1 and CDR2 (germline): ENHRY, SYGVKD. The V end was cut by 8 bases, the J end by 1 base, with 14 bases between. This CDR3 comprises 14 residues. For the CDR3, the DNA is TGTGCCATCTCATACGACAATATCCAAGAGACCCAGTACTTC. Translation gives CAISYDNIQETQYF.

This clonotype was picked up a small number of times. The rearrangement uses TRBV5-1 and TRBJ2-1; no clear D gene. Trimming cost V 4 bases and J 3 bases, with 11 bases left between them. CDR1 is SGHRS, CDR2 YFSETQ, per germline. The CDR3 sequence is 14 residues long. CDR3 amino acids: CASSIGPNYNEQFF. The CDR3 nucleotides read TGCGCCAGCAGCATCGGGCCGAACTACAATGAGCAGTTCTTC.

The V gene is TRBV12-5, the J gene TRBJ1-5; no clear D. Looked up from germline, CDR1 is LGHNT and CDR2 is FRNRAP. There are 15 residues in the CDR3. V was cut by 0 bases and J by 0 bases, with 6 bases left in between. This chain's CDR3 is CASGLVRGSNQPQHF. DNA of the CDR3: TGTGCTAGTGGTTTGGTACGAGGTAGCAATCAGCCCCAGCATTTT.

This clonotype was counted a few times. The V and J genes are TRBV5-6 and TRBJ2-7; 7 positions match TRBD1. Losses at the gene ends were 5 bases for V and 0 bases for J; bases not matched to a gene: 5. Germline CDR1 reads SGHDT; CDR2 reads YYEEEE. The length of the CDR3 is 14 residues. The CDR3: CASRLQGHSYEQYF. The CDR3 DNA sequence: TGTGCCAGCAGGTTACAGGGGCACTCCTACGAGCAGTACTTC. The complete variable domain, with remaining parts taken from reference TRBV5-6 and TRBJ2-7, reads DAGVTQSPTHLIKTRGQQVTLRCSPKSGHDTVSWYQQALGQGPQFIFQYYEEEERQRGNFPDRFSGHQFPNYSSELNVNALLLGDSALYLCASRLQGHSYEQYFGPGTRLTVT.

This clonotype has only a few counts. The rearrangement links TRBV7-9 to TRBJ2-7; 8 bases map to TRBD2. This CDR3 has 14 amino acids. Germline values: CDR1 SEHNR, CDR2 FQNEAQ (reference sequence). Trimming took 2 bases from V and 5 from J; bases not matched to a gene: 5. The CDR3, as DNA: TGTGCCAGCAGCTTACGAGCGGGAGCTAACGAGCAGTACTTC. Protein product: CASSLRAGANEQYF.

V and J are TRBV20-1 and TRBJ1-1; D is uncertain. CDR1 and CDR2 (germline): DFQATT, SNEGSKA (reference sequence). CDR3 length: 15 residues. The V gene lost 1 base and the J gene lost 0 bases, with 12 bases spanning the gap. The CDR3 coding sequence is TGCAGTGCTAGAGTTCACGCCGGATTGAACACTGAAGCTTTCTTT. It codes for CSARVHAGLNTEAFF.

DNA of the CDR3: TGCAGCGTGAAAAGGCAGGGCGTGAACACTGAAGCTTTCTTT. Translation gives CSVKRQGVNTEAFF. The chain joins TRBV29-1 to TRBJ1-1; D might be TRBD1 (5 bases). The germline V and J ends were trimmed by 6 bases and 0 bases, with 14 bases remaining between them. Germline CDR1 is SQVTM and CDR2 is ANQGSEA. The length of the CDR3 is 14 residues.

The V and J genes are TRBV7-9 and TRBJ1-1; D not resolved. Deletions cut 6 bases from V and 11 bases from J, with 19 bases between. Germline V gene sequence: CDR1 SEHNR, CDR2 FQNEAQ (reference sequence). The CDR3 is 13 residues long. In nucleotides, the CDR3 is TGTGCCAGCAGGCCTGTCATGGCGGGCTACGCTTTCTTT. This codes for CASRPVMAGYAFF.

This clonotype was detected many times. The chain employs TRBV12-3 or TRBV12-4 and TRBJ2-6, with D unclear. V lost 7 bases, J lost 5 bases, and 12 bases lay in between. The CDR3 consists of 14 residues. The CDR3 region has the DNA TGTGCCAGCACCCTATACGGCCGGGCCAACGTCCTGACTTTC. Amino acid sequence: CASTLYGRANVLTF.

This clonotype was detected only a few times. V gene TRBV27 combines with J gene TRBJ2-1; 12 nucleotides agree with TRBD2. J was trimmed by 7 bases and V by 1 base; bases with no gene match: 11. The CDR3 has 18 residues. Germline CDR1 and CDR2: MNHEY and SMNVEV (reference sequence). The CDR3 DNA reads TGTGCCAGCAGTTTATTTCCTAGCGGGAGGGCCGGGCGGAATGAGCAGTTCTTC. Residues: CASSLFPSGRAGRNEQFF.

This CDR3 reads CSVLPGRSSYEQYF. The CDR3 DNA follows: TGCAGCGTTCTCCCGGGACGGAGCTCCTACGAGCAGTACTTC. The rearrangement joins TRBV29-1 to TRBJ2-7; TRBD1 or TRBD2 may be the D gene (5 bases each). V gave up 5 bases and J gave up 0 bases, with 14 bases separating them. The CDR3 spans 14 residues. Germline values: CDR1 SQVTM, CDR2 ANQGSEA.

This clonotype has a handful of counts. This chain uses TRBV11-1 with TRBJ2-2; perhaps D is TRBD1 or TRBD2 (6 bases each). The CDR3 extends over 18 amino acids. Germline V gene lookup returns CDR1 SGHAT and CDR2 FQDESV (reference sequence). V lost 3 bases and J lost 2, with 19 bases in between. The CDR3 is CASSFYGGRGVNTGELFF. The CDR3, as DNA: TGTGCCAGCAGCTTCTATGGGGGGCGCGGAGTCAACACCGGGGAGCTGTTTTTT.

The table lists this clonotype with a few counts. The V gene is TRBV20-1, the J gene TRBJ2-2; TRBD2 might be the D (6 bases). This CDR3 has 15 residues. V shed 3 bases and J shed 8 bases, with 19 bases lying between them. Germline lookup yields CDR1 DFQATT and CDR2 SNEGSKA (reference sequence). The DNA of the CDR3 is TGCAGTGCTAGGGCTAGACTAGACGGGACGGGGGAGCTGTTTTTT. This sequence encodes CSARARLDGTGELFF.

This clonotype was counted between two and nine times. V and J are TRBV12-3 or TRBV12-4 and TRBJ1-6, with D uncertain. The CDR3 sequence is 15 residues long. The germline V and J ends were trimmed by 1 base and 5 bases, with 9 bases remaining between them. Written as DNA, the CDR3 is TGTGCCAGCAGTTTAGACAGACTAAATAATTCACCCCTCCACTTT. This encodes CASSLDRLNNSPLHF.

This clonotype was picked up a small number of times. The chain links TRBV5-1 to TRBJ2-3; D gene unclear. Germline lookup yields CDR1 SGHRS and CDR2 YFSETQ. Trimming pared 0 bases from V and 1 base from J, leaving 12 bases between. The CDR3 totals 16 residues. This CDR3 reads CASSLAGRSRTDTQYF. CDR3 DNA sequence: TGCGCCAGCAGCTTGGCCGGGCGGAGCCGCACAGATACGCAGTATTTT.

This clonotype was detected ten times or more. This chain uses TRBV20-1 with TRBJ2-3, with a possible D match to TRBD2 (6 bases). The V gene's germline CDR1 is DFQATT and CDR2 SNEGSKA (reference sequence). The germline V and J ends were trimmed by 1 base and 3 bases, with 17 bases remaining between them. This CDR3 region has 16 residues. The CDR3 here is CSARASADWATDTQYF. In DNA form, the CDR3 reads TGCAGTGCTAGAGCTAGCGCCGACTGGGCGACAGATACGCAGTATTTT.

The chain uses TRBV10-2 and TRBJ2-2; no clear D. In germline, CDR1 is WSHSY, CDR2 SAAADI. V was pared by 0 bases and J by 4 bases, with 6 bases between. The CDR3 runs to 14 residues. Here the CDR3 DNA reads TGCGCCAGCAGTGAGTCTAGAAGCACCGGGGAGCTGTTTTTT. This encodes CASSESRSTGELFF.

This clonotype has a handful of counts. The chain joins TRBV4-3 to TRBJ1-5, with TRBD1 as a possible D gene (6 bases). The V end lost 3 bases, the J end lost 5 bases, and 29 bases lay between the germline ends. The CDR3 has 20 amino acids. Germline CDR1 LGHNA, CDR2 YSLEER. CDR3 sequence (DNA): TGCGCCAGCAGCCAGGTTCAGGGGCAGGTCAAGAAGGGATCCGATCAGCCCCAGCATTTT. Residues: CASSQVQGQVKKGSDQPQHF.

The chain uses TRBV20-1 and TRBJ2-3, with 12 bases aligning to TRBD2. The CDR3 extends over 16 amino acids. Trimming cost V 0 bases and J 6 bases; bases outside gene matches: 7. The germline gives CDR1 DFQATT, CDR2 SNEGSKA (reference sequence). The CDR3: CSARDETSGRFDTQYF. CDR3 coding DNA: TGCAGTGCTAGAGACGAGACTAGCGGGAGATTTGATACGCAGTATTTT.